Shown below are 6 T cell receptor beta chains from a single sample sequenced in a study of monozygotic twins with cystic fibrosis. The method was immunoSEQ multiplex PCR; TCRdb's version includes in-frame clones alone and lacks a portion of them. The table lists around 35,000 clones, around 82% of them singletons. The sample consisted of blood. These receptors all stem from a girl aged 2-10 years with cystic fibrosis.

V usage is TRBV6-5 and J usage is TRBJ1-2; D might be TRBD1 (5 bases). Germline V gives CDR1 MNHEY, CDR2 SVGAGI. This CDR3 is built from 13 residues. V was pared by 2 bases and J by 7 bases, with 11 bases between. As DNA, the CDR3 is TGTGCCAGCAGTTACGCAGGGAATAGTGGCTACACCTTC. Protein sequence: CASSYAGNSGYTF.

The J gene is TRBJ1-6, the V gene TRBV5-1; TRBD1 might be the D (5 bases). This CDR3 comprises 15 residues. Trimming left V 1 base short and J 7 bases short, with 12 bases between. Germline-derived CDR1 and CDR2 are SGHRS and YFSETQ. CDR3 nucleotides: TGCGCCAGCAGCTTGAGCAGGGCCGACAATTCACCCCTCCACTTT. Its protein product is CASSLSRADNSPLHF.

The chain combines TRBV4-2 with TRBJ2-2, with TRBD2 matching 10 bases. J was trimmed by 5 bases and V by 2 bases; bases with no gene match: 5. The germline V gene encodes CDR1 LGHNA and CDR2 YNFKEQ. The CDR3 has 16 residues. The CDR3 protein is CASSQSSGGGTGELFF. The CDR3 nucleotides read TGTGCCAGCAGCCAATCTAGCGGGGGTGGGACCGGGGAGCTGTTTTTT.

This clone was observed a few times. The chain links TRBV4-1 to TRBJ1-6; D is unclear. V gave up 1 base and J gave up 10 bases, with 11 bases separating them. The CDR3 is 14 residues long. Germline V lookup: CDR1 MGHRA, CDR2 YSYEKL. The CDR3 is CASSQGGPGSPLHF. CDR3 nucleotide sequence: TGCGCCAGCAGCCAAGGAGGGCCGGGGTCACCCCTCCACTTT.

This clone was seen a single time. The rearrangement uses TRBV18 and TRBJ1-2; D unresolved. The CDR3 is made up of 14 amino acids. V lost 3 bases and J 8 bases, leaving 16 bases between the germline ends. In germline, CDR1 is KGHSH, CDR2 LQKENI. CDR3 amino acids: CASSPNSPPWGYTF. The DNA for the CDR3 is TGTGCCAGCTCACCTAACAGCCCGCCGTGGGGCTACACCTTC.

The chain employs TRBV5-6 and TRBJ1-2; perhaps TRBD1 as D (6 bases). The V and J ends lost 7 bases and 1 base respectively, with 14 bases between them. Germline V gives CDR1 SGHDT, CDR2 YYEEEE. The CDR3 sequence is 14 residues long. The CDR3 region is CASSRDTINYGYTF. CDR3 in DNA: TGTGCCAGCTCCCGGGACACCATTAACTATGGCTACACCTTC.